These 8 T cell receptor beta chains were sequenced from one sample in a study of PD-1 blockade in classical Hodgkin lymphoma (dated by TCRdb to about 2020). Libraries were made using the immunoSEQ multiplex PCR assay. TCRdb stores this immuneACCESS table with in-frame sequences only. Part of the clones is absent; in the studies checked, under half of the shortfall reflects unresolved V genes, and no reason is known for the rest. For this sample the table gives tens of thousands of clones, of which more than 85% were detected only once. The ten most abundant clones make up 0.41% of the sample. According to the study, the label for this sample's time point signals: newly diagnosed, previously untreated cHL patient sample. CD4+ T cells were purified from thawed PBMCs by magnetic negative selection with a Miltenyi CD4+ T cell isolation kit. Sequencing input: CD4+ T cells from blood. The receptors come from a human donor with classical Hodgkin lymphoma.

The rearrangement links TRBV19 to TRBJ1-5, with TRBD1 matching over 8 bases. Germline CDR1 and CDR2: LNHDA and SQIVND (reference sequence). This CDR3 contains 16 residues. V lost 3 bases, J lost 4 bases, and 8 bases stayed unmatched. CDR3 sequence: CASSMDRTGPNQPQHF. The DNA of the CDR3 is TGTGCCAGTAGTATGGATCGGACAGGGCCAAATCAGCCCCAGCATTTT.

The chain couples TRBV28 to TRBJ2-2; D might be TRBD2 (6 bases). The CDR3 spans 15 residues. With 3 bases removed from V and 4 bases from J, the gap between germline ends came to 12 bases. Looked up from germline, CDR1 is MDHEN and CDR2 is SYDVKM. CDR3 loop: CASSFRGSSTGELFF. DNA for the CDR3: TGTGCCAGCAGTTTTCGGGGGAGTAGCACCGGGGAGCTGTTTTTT.

This clone has a single count. The rearrangement links TRBV4-2 to TRBJ1-4, with TRBD1 as a possible D gene (5 bases). CDR3 size: 15 residues. CDR1 and CDR2 from the germline V gene are LGHNA and YNFKEQ. Trimming stripped 0 bases from V and 5 bases from J, with 10 bases between. The CDR3: CASSQEQGGNEKLFF. The DNA for the CDR3 is TGTGCCAGCAGCCAAGAGCAGGGTGGAAATGAAAAACTGTTTTTT.

A note on this clone: Other DNA sequences within the sample encode an identical CDR3. This sequence joins TRBV7-8 and TRBJ2-7; D gene ambiguous. CDR1 and CDR2 from the germline V gene are SGHVS and FQNEAQ. This CDR3 contains 13 residues. With 5 bases removed from V and 2 bases from J, the gap between germline ends came to 10 bases. CDR3 nucleotides: TGTGCCAGCAGCGCCTCGCCTGCCTACGAGCAGTACTTC. This codes for CASSASPAYEQYF.

The V gene is TRBV5-4, the J gene TRBJ1-2; D gene uncertain. Germline V lookup: CDR1 SGHNT, CDR2 YYREEE (reference sequence). The CDR3 has 14 residues. Trimming took off 3 bases at V and 6 bases at J, with 15 bases between the two ends. CDR3 region: CASSSTWGEDGYTF. Here the CDR3 DNA reads TGTGCCAGCAGCTCAACATGGGGAGAGGATGGCTACACCTTC. The entire variable domain, with the rest obtained from reference TRBV5-4 and TRBJ1-2, is as follows: ETGVTQSPTHLIKTRGQQVTLRCSSQSGHNTVSWYQQALGQGPQFIFQYYREEENGRGNFPPRFSGLQFPNYSSELNVNALELDDSALYLCASSSTWGEDGYTFGSGTRLTVV.

The chain carries TRBV2 and TRBJ2-5, with TRBD1 matching 9 bases. The V segment lost 11 bases and the J segment 4 bases; nucleotides outside the gene matches: 5. The CDR3 spans 12 residues. Germline V gives CDR1 SNHLY, CDR2 FYNNEI. The CDR3 region is CALQGAGETQYF. The CDR3 region has the DNA TGTGCCTTACAGGGGGCAGGAGAGACCCAGTACTTC.

This clone came up once. This chain links TRBV11-2 with TRBJ2-7, with unresolved D. The CDR3 is made up of 14 amino acids. Trimming stripped 1 base from V and 7 bases from J, with 14 bases between. Germline V gives CDR1 SGHAT, CDR2 FQNNGV. The CDR3 sequence is CASSLASLRKEQYF. Written as DNA, the CDR3 is TGTGCCAGCAGCTTAGCCAGCCTGCGAAAGGAGCAGTACTTC.

J is TRBJ2-7 and V is TRBV29-1; 9 bases line up with TRBD2. Germline V gives CDR1 SQVTM, CDR2 ANQGSEA. CDR3 size: 15 residues. J gave up 4 bases and V 3 bases, and 10 bases lay outside the gene matches. The CDR3 bases are TGCAGCGTTGAGGAGGAGCGGGAGGATCGTTACGAGCAGTACTTC. Protein sequence: CSVEEEREDRYEQYF.